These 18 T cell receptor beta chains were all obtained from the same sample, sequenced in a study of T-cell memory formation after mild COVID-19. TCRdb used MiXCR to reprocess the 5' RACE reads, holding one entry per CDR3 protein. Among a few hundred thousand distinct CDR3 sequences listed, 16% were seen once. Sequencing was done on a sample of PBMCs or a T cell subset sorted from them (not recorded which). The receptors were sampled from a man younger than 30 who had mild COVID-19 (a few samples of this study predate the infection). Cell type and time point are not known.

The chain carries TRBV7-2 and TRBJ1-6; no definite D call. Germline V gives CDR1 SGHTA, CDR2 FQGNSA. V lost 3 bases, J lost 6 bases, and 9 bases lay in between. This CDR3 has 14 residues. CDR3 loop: CASSFRRLNSPLHF. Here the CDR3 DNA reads TGTGCCAGCAGCTTTCGGAGGCTTAATTCACCCCTCCACTTT.

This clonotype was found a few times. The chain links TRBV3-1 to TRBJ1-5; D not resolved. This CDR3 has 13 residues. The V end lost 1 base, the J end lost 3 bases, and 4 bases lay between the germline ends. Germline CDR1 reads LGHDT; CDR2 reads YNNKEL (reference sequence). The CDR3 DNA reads TGTGCCAGCAGCCAAGGAACCAATCAGCCCCAGCATTTT. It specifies CASSQGTNQPQHF.

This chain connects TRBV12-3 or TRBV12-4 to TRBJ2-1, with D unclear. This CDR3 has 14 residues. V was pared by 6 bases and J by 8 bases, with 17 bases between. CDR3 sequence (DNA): TGTGCCAGCAGGTCCGGGCCCCAGTGGGATGAGCAGTTCTTC. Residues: CASRSGPQWDEQFF.

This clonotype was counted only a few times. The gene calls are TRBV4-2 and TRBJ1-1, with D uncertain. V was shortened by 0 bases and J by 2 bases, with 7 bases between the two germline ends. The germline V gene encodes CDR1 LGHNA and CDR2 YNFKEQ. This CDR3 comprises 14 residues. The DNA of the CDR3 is TGTGCCAGCAGCCAAGATTCGGGTAACACTGAAGCTTTCTTT. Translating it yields CASSQDSGNTEAFF.

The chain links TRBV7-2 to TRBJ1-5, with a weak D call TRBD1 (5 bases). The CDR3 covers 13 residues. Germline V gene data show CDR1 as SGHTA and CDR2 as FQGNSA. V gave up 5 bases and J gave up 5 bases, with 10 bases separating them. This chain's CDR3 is CASSPQTDQPQHF. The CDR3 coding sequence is TGTGCCAGCAGCCCGCAGACAGATCAGCCCCAGCATTTT.

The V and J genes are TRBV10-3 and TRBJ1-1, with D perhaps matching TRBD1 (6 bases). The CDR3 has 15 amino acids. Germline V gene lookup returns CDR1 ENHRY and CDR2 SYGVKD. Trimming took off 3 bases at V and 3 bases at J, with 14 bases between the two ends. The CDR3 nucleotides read TGTGCCATCAGTGAACTCTTGGGACAATACACTGAAGCTTTCTTT. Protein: CAISELLGQYTEAFF.

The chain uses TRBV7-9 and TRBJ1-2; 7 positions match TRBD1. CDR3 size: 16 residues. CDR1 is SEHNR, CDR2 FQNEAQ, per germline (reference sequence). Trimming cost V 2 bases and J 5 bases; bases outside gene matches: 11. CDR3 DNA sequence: TGTGCCAGCAGCTTATCCTCCGACAGGGCGGAATATGGCTACACCTTC. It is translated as CASSLSSDRAEYGYTF.

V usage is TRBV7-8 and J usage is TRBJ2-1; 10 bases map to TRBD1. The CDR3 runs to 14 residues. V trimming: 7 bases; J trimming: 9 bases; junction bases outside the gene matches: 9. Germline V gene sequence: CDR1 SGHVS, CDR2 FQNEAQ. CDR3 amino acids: CASIRDRGVSEQFF. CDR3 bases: TGTGCCAGCATCCGGGACAGGGGTGTCAGTGAGCAGTTCTTC.

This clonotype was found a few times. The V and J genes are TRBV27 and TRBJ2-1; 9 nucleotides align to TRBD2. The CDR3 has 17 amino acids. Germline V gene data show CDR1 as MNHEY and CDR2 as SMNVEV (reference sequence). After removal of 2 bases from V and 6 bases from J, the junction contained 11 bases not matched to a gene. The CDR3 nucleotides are TGTGCCAGCAGTTTAGGGGTCGCTAGCGGGGAGCTCAATGAGCAGTTCTTC. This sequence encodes CASSLGVASGELNEQFF.

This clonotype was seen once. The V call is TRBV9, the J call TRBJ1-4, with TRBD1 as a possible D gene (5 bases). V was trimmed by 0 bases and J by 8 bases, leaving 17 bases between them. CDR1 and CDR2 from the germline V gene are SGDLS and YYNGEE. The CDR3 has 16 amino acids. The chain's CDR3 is CASSVESEGLGEKLFF. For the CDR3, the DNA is TGTGCCAGCAGCGTAGAGTCCGAGGGACTAGGAGAAAAACTGTTTTTT. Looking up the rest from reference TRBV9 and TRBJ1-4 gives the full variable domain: DSGVTQTPKHLITATGQRVTLRCSPRSGDLSVYWYQQSLDQGLQFLIQYYNGEERAKGNILERFSAQQFPDLHSELNLSSLELGDSALYFCASSVESEGLGEKLFFGSGTQLSVL.

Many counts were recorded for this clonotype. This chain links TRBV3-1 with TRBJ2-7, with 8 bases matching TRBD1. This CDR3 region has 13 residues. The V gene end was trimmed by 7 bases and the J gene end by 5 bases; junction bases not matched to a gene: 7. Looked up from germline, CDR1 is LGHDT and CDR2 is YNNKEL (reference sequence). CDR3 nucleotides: TGTGCCAGCAAATTTGGACAGGGCAACGAGCAGTACTTC. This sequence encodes CASKFGQGNEQYF.

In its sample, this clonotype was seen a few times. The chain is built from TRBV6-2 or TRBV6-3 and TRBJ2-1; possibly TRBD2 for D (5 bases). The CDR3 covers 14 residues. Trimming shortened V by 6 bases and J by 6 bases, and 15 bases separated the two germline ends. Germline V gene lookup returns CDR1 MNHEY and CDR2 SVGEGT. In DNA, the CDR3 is TGTGCCAGCAGGGCGGGCCCCTTTCCCAATGAGCAGTTCTTC. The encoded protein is CASRAGPFPNEQFF.

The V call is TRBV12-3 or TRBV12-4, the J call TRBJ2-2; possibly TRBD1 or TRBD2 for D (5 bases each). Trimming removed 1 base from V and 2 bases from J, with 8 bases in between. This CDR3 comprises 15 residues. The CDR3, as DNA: TGTGCCAGCAGTTTAGGGGACCCTAACACCGGGGAGCTGTTTTTT. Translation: CASSLGDPNTGELFF.

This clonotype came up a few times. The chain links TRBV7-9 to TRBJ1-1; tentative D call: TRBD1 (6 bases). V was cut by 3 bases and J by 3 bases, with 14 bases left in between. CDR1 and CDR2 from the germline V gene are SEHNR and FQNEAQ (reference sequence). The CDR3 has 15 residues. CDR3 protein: CASSFSGGRYTEAFF. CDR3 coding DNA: TGTGCCAGCAGCTTTTCCGGGGGGCGATACACTGAAGCTTTCTTT.

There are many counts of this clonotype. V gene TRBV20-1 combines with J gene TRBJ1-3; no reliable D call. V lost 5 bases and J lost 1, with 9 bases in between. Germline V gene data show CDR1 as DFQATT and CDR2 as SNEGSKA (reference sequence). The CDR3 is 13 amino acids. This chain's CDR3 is CSAPVHSGNTIYF. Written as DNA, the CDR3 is TGCAGTGCTCCGGTCCATTCTGGAAACACCATATATTTT.

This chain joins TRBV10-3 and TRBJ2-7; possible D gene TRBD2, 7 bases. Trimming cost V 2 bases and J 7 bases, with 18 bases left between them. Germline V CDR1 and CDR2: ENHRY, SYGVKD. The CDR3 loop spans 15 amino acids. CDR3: CAISEPTRGAREQYF. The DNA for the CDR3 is TGTGCCATCAGTGAGCCTACACGGGGGGCGAGAGAGCAGTACTTC.

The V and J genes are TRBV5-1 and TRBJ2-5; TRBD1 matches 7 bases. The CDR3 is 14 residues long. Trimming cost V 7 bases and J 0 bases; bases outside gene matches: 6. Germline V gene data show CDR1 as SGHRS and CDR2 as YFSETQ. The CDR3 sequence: CASANQGDQETQYF. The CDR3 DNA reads TGCGCCAGCGCTAATCAGGGGGACCAAGAGACCCAGTACTTC.

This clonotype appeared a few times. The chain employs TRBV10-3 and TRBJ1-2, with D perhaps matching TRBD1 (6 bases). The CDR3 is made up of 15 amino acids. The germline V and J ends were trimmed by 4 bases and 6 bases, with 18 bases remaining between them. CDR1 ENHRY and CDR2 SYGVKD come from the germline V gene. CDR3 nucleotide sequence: TGTGCCATCAGTGGTGGAGGGTCAGGGGCGCATGGCTACACCTTC. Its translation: CAISGGGSGAHGYTF.